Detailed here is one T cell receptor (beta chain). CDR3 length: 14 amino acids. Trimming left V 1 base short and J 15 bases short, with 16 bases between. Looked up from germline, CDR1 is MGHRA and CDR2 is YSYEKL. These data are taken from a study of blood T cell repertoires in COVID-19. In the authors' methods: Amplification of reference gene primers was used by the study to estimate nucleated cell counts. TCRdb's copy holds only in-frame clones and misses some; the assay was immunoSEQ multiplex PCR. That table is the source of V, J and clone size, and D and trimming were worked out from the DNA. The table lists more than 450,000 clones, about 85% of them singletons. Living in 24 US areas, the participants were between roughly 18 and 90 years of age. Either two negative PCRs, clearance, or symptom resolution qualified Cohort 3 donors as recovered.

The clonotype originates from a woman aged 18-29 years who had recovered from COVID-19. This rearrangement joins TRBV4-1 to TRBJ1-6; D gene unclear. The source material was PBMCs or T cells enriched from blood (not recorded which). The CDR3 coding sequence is TGCGCCAGCAGCCAAGGGGCAGGAGGTTTAAACCTCCACTTT. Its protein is CASSQGAGGLNLHF.